The sequence of this T cell receptor (beta chain) was determined in a study of T cell responses to AZD1222 COVID-19 vaccine. Whole-study results and caveats: Only a handful of AZD1222 recipients tested seropositive at baseline. Only after the peak T cell response were repertoires sampled. The CD4 TCRs associated with vaccination extended across spike and predominated at 160-218 and 743-854.

CDR3 length: 15 residues. Deletions cut 4 bases from V and 0 bases from J, with 10 bases between. Germline CDR1 MNHEY, CDR2 SVGAGI. As to this clone: Its antigen remains unknown.

Only in-frame clones appear in the TCRdb table, and some are missing; sequencing was by immunoSEQ multiplex PCR. The data show approximately 140,000 clones, with 93% seen just once and 5.1% held by the top ten. The TCR sequence derives from an adult in good health. The specimen comprised peripheral blood, sampled on day 0 of AZD1222 vaccination. The genes are TRBV6-5 and TRBJ2-1, with D possibly TRBD2 on 5 matching bases. CDR3 nucleotide sequence: TGTGCCAGCAGTTTAGCGTTAAGCTCCTACAATGAGCAGTTCTTC. Its protein product is CASSLALSSYNEQFF.